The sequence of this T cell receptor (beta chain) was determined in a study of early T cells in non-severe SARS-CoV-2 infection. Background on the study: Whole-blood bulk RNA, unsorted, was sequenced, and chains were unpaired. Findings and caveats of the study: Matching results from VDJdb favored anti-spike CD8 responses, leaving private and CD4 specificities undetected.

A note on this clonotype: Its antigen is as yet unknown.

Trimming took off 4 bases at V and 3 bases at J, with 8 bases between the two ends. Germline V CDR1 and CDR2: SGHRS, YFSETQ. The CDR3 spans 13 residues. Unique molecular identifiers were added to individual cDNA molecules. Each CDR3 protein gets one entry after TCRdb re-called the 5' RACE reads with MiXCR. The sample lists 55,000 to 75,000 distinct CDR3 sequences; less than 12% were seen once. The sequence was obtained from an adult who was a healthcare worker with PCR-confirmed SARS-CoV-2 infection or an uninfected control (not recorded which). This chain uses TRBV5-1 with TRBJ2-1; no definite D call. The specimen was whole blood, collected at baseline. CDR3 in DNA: TGCGCCAGCAGCGGGTTGTACTACAATGAGCAGTTCTTC. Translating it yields CASSGLYYNEQFF.